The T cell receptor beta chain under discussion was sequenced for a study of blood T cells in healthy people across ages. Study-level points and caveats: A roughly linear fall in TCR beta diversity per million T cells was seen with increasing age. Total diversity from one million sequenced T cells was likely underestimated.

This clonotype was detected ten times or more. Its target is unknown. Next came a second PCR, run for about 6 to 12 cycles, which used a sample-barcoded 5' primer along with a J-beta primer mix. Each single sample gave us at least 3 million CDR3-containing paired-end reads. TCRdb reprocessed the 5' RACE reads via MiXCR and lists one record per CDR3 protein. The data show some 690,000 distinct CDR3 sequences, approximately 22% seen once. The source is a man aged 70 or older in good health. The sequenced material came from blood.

The CDR3 region is CASSRLAGNNEQFF. CDR3 nucleotide sequence: TGTGCCAGCAGTCGACTAGCGGGGAACAATGAGCAGTTCTTC. The rearrangement uses TRBV6-2 or TRBV6-3 and TRBJ2-1; 11 positions agree with TRBD2. There are 14 residues in the CDR3. V shed 5 bases, J shed 5 bases, and the junction held 2 bases outside the gene matches. The germline gives CDR1 MNHEY, CDR2 SVGEGT.